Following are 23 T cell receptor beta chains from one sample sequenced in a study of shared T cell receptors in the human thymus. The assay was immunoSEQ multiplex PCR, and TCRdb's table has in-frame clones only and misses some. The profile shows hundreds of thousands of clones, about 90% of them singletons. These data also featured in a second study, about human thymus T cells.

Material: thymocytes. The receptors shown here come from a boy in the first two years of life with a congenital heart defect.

DNA for the CDR3: TGTGCCAGCAGTGGCATTGGACAGGGACACTATGGCTACACCTTC. It is translated as CASSGIGQGHYGYTF. V and J are TRBV25-1 and TRBJ1-2; 8 bases fit TRBD1. Per germline, CDR1 MGHDK and CDR2 SYGVNS. The CDR3 covers 15 residues. Germline trimming cut 4 bases from V and 3 bases from J; bases unmatched to any gene: 7.

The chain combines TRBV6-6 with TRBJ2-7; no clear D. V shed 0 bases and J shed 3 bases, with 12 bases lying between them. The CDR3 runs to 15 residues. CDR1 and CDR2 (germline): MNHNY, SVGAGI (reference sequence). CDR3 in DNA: TGTGCCAGCAGTTACTCGGCGGAACCCGACTACGAGCAGTACTTC. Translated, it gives CASSYSAEPDYEQYF.

In DNA form, the CDR3 reads TGTGCCAGCAGTGACCCCAGGGGGGTGAATGAGCAGTTCTTC. Amino acid sequence: CASSDPRGVNEQFF. This rearrangement joins TRBV2 to TRBJ2-1; D may be TRBD1 (7 bases). The germline gives CDR1 SNHLY, CDR2 FYNNEI. V was shortened by 3 bases and J by 7 bases, with 13 bases between the two germline ends. The CDR3 is 14 residues long.

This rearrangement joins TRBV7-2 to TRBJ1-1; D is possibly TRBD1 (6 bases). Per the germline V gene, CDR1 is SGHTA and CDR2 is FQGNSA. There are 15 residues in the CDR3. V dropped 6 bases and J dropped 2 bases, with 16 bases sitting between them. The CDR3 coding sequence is TGTGCCAGCAGTCATATAGGGGGACTAAACACTGAAGCTTTCTTT. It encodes CASSHIGGLNTEAFF.

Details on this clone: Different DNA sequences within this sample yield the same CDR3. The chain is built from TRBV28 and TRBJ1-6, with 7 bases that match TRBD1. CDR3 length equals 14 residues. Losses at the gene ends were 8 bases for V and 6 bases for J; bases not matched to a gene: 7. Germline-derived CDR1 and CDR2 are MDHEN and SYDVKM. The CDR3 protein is CASSPGQSNSPLHF. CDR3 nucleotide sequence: TGTGCCAGCTCACCGGGACAGAGTAATTCACCCCTCCACTTT.

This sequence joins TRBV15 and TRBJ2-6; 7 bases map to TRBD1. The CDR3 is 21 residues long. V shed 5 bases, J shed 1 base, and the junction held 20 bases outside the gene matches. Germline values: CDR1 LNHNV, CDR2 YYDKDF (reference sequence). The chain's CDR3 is CATSLTIPLDRSTSGANVLTF. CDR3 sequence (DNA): TGTGCCACCAGCCTAACTATACCACTGGACAGGAGCACATCTGGGGCCAACGTCCTGACTTTC.

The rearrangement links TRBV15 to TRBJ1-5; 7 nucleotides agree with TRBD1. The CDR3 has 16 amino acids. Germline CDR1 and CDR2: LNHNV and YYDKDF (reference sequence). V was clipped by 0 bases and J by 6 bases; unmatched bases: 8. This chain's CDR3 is CATSREATGMSQPQHF. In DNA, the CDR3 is TGTGCCACCAGCAGAGAGGCGACAGGGATGAGTCAGCCCCAGCATTTT.

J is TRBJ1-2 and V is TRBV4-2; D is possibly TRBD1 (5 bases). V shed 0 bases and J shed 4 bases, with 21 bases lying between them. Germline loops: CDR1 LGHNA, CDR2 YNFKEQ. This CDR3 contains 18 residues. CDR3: CASSQDGVGRGIGYGYTF. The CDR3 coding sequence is TGTGCCAGCAGCCAAGATGGGGTGGGTCGGGGGATCGGCTATGGCTACACCTTC.

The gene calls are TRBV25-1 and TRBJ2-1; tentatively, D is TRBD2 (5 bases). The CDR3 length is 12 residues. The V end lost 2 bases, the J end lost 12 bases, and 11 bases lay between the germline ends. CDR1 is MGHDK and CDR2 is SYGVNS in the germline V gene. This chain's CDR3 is CASSEDYFVQFF. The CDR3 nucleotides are TGTGCCAGCAGTGAAGACTACTTCGTGCAGTTCTTC.

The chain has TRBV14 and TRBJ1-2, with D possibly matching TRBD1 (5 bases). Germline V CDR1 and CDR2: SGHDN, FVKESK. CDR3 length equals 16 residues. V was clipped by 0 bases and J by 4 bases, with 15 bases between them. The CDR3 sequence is CASSQDPGRVPYGYTF. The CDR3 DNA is TGTGCCAGCAGCCAAGATCCAGGCAGGGTGCCCTATGGCTACACCTTC.

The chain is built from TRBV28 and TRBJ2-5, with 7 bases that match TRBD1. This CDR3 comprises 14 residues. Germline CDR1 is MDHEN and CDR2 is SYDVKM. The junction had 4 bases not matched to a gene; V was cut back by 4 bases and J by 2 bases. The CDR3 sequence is CASSSQGWQETQYF. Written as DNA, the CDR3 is TGTGCCAGCAGTTCACAGGGGTGGCAAGAGACCCAGTACTTC.

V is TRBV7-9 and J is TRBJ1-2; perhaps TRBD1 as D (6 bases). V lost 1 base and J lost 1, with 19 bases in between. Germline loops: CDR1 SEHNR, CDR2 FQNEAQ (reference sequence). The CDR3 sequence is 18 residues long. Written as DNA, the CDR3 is TGTGCCAGCAGCTTAGGGAGCCCGGACAGCGTTCTTAACTATGGCTACACCTTC. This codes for CASSLGSPDSVLNYGYTF.

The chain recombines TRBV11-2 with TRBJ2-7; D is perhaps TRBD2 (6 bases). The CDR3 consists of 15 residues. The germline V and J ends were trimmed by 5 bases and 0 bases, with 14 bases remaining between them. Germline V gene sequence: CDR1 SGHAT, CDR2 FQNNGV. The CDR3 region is CASSPGGGSSYEQYF. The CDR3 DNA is TGTGCCAGCAGCCCAGGTGGGGGGAGCTCCTACGAGCAGTACTTC.

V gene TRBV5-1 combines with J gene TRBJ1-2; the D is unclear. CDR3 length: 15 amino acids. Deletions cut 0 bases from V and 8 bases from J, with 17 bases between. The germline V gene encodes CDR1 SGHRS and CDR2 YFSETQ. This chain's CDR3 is CASSLAQEGEEGYTF. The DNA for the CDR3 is TGCGCCAGCAGCTTGGCCCAGGAGGGAGAGGAGGGCTACACCTTC.

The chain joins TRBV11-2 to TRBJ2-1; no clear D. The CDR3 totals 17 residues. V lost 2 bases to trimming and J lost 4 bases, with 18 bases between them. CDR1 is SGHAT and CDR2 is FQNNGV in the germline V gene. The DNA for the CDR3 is TGTGCCAGCAGCTTACAGCGTCGGGTAGCCCTTTACAATGAGCAGTTCTTC. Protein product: CASSLQRRVALYNEQFF.

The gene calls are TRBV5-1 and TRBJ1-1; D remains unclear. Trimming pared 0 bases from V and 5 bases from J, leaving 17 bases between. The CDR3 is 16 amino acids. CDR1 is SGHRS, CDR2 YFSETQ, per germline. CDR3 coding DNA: TGCGCCAGCAGCTTGGTAGGCCTCGAAGTGGAGACTGAAGCTTTCTTT. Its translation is CASSLVGLEVETEAFF.

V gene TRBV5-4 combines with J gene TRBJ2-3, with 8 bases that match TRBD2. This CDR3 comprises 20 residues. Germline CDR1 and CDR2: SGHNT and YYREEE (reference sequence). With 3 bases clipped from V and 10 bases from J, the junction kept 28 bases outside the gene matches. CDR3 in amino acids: CASSYLEASGGGLSLRAQYF. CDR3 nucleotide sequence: TGTGCCAGCAGCTACCTGGAGGCTAGCGGCGGGGGGCTTTCCCTCAGAGCGCAGTATTTT.

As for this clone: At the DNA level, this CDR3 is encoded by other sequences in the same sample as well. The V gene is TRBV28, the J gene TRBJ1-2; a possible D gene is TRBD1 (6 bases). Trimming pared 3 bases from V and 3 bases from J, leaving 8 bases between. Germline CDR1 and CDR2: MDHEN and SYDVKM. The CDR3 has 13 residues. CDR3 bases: TGTGCCAGCAGTTTTGGACAGTACTATGGCTACACCTTC. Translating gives CASSFGQYYGYTF.

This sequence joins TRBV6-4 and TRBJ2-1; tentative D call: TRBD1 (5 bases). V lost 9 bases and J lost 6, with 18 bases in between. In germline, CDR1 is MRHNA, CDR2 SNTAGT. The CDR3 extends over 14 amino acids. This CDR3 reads CARGPLVGTNEQFF. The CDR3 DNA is TGTGCCAGGGGGCCGCTAGTCGGTACCAATGAGCAGTTCTTC.

CDR3 coding DNA: TGCGCCAGCAGCCAAATTCCTCGGGCAGGGCTCTACGAGCAGTACTTC. It codes for CASSQIPRAGLYEQYF. The V call is TRBV4-3, the J call TRBJ2-7; maybe TRBD1 (5 bases). The CDR3 is made up of 16 amino acids. Germline lookup yields CDR1 LGHNA and CDR2 YSLEER. Trimming took off 2 bases at V and 3 bases at J, with 17 bases between the two ends.

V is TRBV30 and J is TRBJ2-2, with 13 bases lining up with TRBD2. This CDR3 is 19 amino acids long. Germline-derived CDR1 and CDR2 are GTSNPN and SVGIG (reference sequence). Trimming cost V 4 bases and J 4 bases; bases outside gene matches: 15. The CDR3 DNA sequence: TGTGCCTGGACCTTGAGGGGACTAGCGGGAAACGGTGGCACCGGGGAGCTGTTTTTT. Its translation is CAWTLRGLAGNGGTGELFF.

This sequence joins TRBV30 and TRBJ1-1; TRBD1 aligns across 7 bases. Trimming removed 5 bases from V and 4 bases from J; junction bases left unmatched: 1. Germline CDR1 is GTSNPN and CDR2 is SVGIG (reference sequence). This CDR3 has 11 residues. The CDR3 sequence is CAWGTATEAFF. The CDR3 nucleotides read TGTGCCTGGGGGACAGCCACTGAAGCTTTCTTT.

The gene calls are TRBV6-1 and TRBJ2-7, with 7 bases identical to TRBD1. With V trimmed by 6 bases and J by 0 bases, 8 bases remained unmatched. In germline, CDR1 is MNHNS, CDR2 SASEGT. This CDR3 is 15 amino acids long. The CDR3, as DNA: TGTGCCAGCAGCTTATACAGGGGTCACTCCTACGAGCAGTACTTC. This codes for CASSLYRGHSYEQYF.